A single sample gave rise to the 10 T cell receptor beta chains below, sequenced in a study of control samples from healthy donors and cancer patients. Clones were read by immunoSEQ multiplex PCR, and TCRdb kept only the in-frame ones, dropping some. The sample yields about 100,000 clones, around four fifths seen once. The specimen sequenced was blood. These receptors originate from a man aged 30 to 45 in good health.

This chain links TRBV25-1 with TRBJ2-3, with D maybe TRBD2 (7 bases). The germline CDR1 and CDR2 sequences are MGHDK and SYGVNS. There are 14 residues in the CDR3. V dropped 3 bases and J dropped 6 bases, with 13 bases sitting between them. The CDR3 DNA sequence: TGTGCCAGCAGTGACGGGGGGCTCCGCGATACGCAGTATTTT. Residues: CASSDGGLRDTQYF.

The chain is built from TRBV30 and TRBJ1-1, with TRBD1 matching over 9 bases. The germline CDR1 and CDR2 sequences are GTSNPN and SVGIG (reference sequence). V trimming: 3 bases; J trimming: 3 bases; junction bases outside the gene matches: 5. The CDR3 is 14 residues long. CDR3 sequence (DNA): TGTGCCTGGAGCAAGGACAGGGGTGACACTGAAGCTTTCTTT. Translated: CAWSKDRGDTEAFF. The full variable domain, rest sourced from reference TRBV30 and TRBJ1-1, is SQTIHQWPATLVQPVGSPLSLECTVEGTSNPNLYWYRQAAGRGLQLLFYSVGIGQISSEVPQNLSASRPQDRQFILSSKKLLLSDSGFYLCAWSKDRGDTEAFFGQGTRLTVV.

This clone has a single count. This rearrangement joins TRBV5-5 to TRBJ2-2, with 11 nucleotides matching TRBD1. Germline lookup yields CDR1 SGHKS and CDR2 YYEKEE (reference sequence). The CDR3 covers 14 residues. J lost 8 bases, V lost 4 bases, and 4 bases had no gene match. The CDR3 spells CASSPGQGAGELFF. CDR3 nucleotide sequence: TGTGCCAGCAGCCCCGGACAGGGGGCAGGGGAGCTGTTTTTT.

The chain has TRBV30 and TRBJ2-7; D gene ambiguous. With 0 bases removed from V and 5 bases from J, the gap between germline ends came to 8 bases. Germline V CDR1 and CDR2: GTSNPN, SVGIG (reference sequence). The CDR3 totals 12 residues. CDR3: CAWSVMSDEQYF. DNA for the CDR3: TGTGCCTGGAGTGTAATGTCCGACGAGCAGTACTTC.

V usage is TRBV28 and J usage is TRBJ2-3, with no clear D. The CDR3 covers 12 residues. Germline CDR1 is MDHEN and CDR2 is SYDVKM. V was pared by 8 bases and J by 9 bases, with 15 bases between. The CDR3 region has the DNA TGTGCCAGCTGCAGCACAAGGAGAACGCAGTATTTT. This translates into CASCSTRRTQYF.

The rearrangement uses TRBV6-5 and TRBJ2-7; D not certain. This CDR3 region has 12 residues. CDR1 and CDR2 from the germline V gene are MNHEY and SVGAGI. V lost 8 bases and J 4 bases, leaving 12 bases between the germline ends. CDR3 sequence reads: CASSLPGYEQYF. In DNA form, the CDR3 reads TGTGCCAGCTCCCTCCCCGGGTACGAGCAGTACTTC.

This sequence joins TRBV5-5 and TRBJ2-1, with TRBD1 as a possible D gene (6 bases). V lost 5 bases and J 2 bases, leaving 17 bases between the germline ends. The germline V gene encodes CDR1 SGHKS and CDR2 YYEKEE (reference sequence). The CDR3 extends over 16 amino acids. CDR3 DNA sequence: TGTGCCAGCAGTTTCCAATCAGGGGCCCCCTACAATGAGCAGTTCTTC. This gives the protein CASSFQSGAPYNEQFF.

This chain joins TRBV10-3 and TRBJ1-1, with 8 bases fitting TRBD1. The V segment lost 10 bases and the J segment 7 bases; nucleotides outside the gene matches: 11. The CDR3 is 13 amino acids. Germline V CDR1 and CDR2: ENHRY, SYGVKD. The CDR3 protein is CATYSRTGNEAFF. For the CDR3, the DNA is TGTGCCACCTATTCCAGGACAGGGAATGAAGCTTTCTTT.

CDR3 region: CASNHLERGGQETQYF. CDR3 DNA: TGTGCCAGCAACCATCTAGAGCGGGGCGGCCAAGAGACCCAGTACTTC. V is TRBV12-1 and J is TRBJ2-5; TRBD2, the table's D call, lacks a check against the DNA. TRBV12-1 constitutes a pseudogene. The CDR3 runs to 16 residues.

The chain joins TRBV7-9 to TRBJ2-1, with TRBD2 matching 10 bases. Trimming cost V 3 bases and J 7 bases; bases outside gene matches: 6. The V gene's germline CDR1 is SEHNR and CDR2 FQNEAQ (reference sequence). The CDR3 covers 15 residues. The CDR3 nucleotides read TGTGCCAGCAGCTTGAATAGCGGGGGGCAAAATGAGCAGTTCTTC. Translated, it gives CASSLNSGGQNEQFF.